These T cell receptor beta chains were read from a single sample in a study of response to subunit inactivated influenza vaccine. TCRdb recomputed calls from the RT-PCR reads with MiXCR, one row per CDR3 protein. The sample includes more than 200,000 distinct CDR3 sequences, about 12% of them seen just once. The sample was non-naive T cells sorted from PBMCs, taken less than 15 days before vaccination. These TCRs come from a man aged 50-59 years who received an inactivated influenza vaccine. Each CDR3 is given with its conserved first and last residue. D genes are given only for firm matches. The size entry is marked missing in some rows and otherwise reads once, few, many or a size class.

>NA|TRBJ2-1|TRBV7-9|NA
TGTGCCAGCAGCCCCGCGGGCAGGGGCAATGAGCAGTTCTTC
CASSPAGRGNEQFF
>NA|TRBJ2-7|TRBV10-3|TRBD2
TGTGCCATCAGTCCTACTAGCGAACCAACCTACGAGCAGTACTTC
CAISPTSEPTYEQYF
>few|TRBJ1-1|TRBV29-1|NA
TGCAGCTTTTCCGTCCCGGGACCCAGAGCTTTCTTT
CSFSVPGPRAFF
>few|TRBJ2-1|TRBV28|NA
TGTGCCAGCAGTTTAGGGTCTAGCTCTTCGACTCAGAATGAGCAGTTCTTC
CASSLGSSSSTQNEQFF
>NA|TRBJ2-1|TRBV15|NA
TGTGCCACCGGTGGGCTCTCCTACAATGAGCAGTTCTTC
CATGGLSYNEQFF
>few|TRBJ2-7|TRBV3-1|NA
TGTGCCAGCAGCAACTTAGGGGGGAGCTACGAGCAGTACTTC
CASSNLGGSYEQYF
>few|TRBJ1-1|TRBV7-2|TRBD1
TGTGCCAGCAGCTTAGAACAGGGGCGCGGAGCTTTCTTT
CASSLEQGRGAFF
>NA|TRBJ2-7|TRBV20-1|TRBD2
TGCAGTGCTAGTCGGGGGGATCTTGGGTACGAGCAGTACTTC
CSASRGDLGYEQYF
>few|TRBJ2-7|TRBV5-1|TRBD2
TGCGCCAGCAGCTTGTACAGCGGGGGGGCTGGCGAGCAGTACTTC
CASSLYSGGAGEQYF
>few|TRBJ2-3|TRBV19|NA
TGTGCCAGTAGTATAGATGGTTGGTCCACAGATACGCAGTATTTT
CASSIDGWSTDTQYF
>many|TRBJ2-7|TRBV5-1|TRBD1
TGCGCCAGCAGCATCGACAGGGCCTACGAGCAGTACTTC
CASSIDRAYEQYF
>few|TRBJ2-5|TRBV9|NA
TGTGCCAGCAGCGCCTCGCCAGGGGTCGGAGAGACCCAGTACTTC
CASSASPGVGETQYF
>many|TRBJ2-2|TRBV3-1|NA
TGTGCCAGCAGCCAATTAGGGTTTACCGGGGAGCTGTTTTTT
CASSQLGFTGELFF
>many|TRBJ2-7|TRBV28|TRBD1
TGTGCCAGCAGTGCTCTACGATACAGGGGATCATACGAGCAGTACTTC
CASSALRYRGSYEQYF
>many|TRBJ1-1|TRBV19|NA
TGTGCCAGTAGTACCCCCCGGACGGTCTACACTGAGGCTTTCTTT
CASSTPRTVYTEAFF
>few|TRBJ2-7|TRBV28|TRBD1
TGTGCCAGCAGTTTACCCGGGGACAGGGGTGGTTGGCAGTACTTC
CASSLPGDRGGWQYF
>NA|TRBJ2-2|TRBV7-8|NA
TGTGCCAGCAGCTTAGTTGATGGCAGGGGCACCGGGGAGCTGTTTTTT
CASSLVDGRGTGELFF
>NA|TRBJ2-1|TRBV5-1|TRBD2
TGCGCCAGCAGCTGGGCGCCACTAGCGGGAACCTACAATGAGCAGTTCTTC
CASSWAPLAGTYNEQFF
>few|TRBJ1-2|TRBV7-2|NA
TGTGCCAGCAGCCCTAGTGGGAGGGGTGGCTACACCTTC
CASSPSGRGGYTF
>many|TRBJ1-4|TRBV20-1|NA
TGCAGTGCTACCCCTCAGCCATCTAATGAAAAACTGTTTTTT
CSATPQPSNEKLFF
>few|TRBJ2-1|TRBV28|NA
TGTGCCAGCAGGAAACAGTGGGCCGTACGGCGCTCCTACAATGAGCAGTTCTTC
CASRKQWAVRRSYNEQFF
>NA|TRBJ2-4|TRBV6-2/TRBV6-3|NA
TGTGCCAGCGGGGGCAGGGGCAGGACCAAAAACATTCAGTACTTC
CASGGRGRTKNIQYF
>few|TRBJ1-1|TRBV18|NA
TGTGCCAGCTCACCACGGGCAGATGAAGCTTTCTTT
CASSPRADEAFF
>few|TRBJ2-2|TRBV6-1|TRBD1
TGTGCCAGCAGTGGGGGGACAGGGAACACCGGGGAGCTGTTTTTT
CASSGGTGNTGELFF
>many|TRBJ1-5|TRBV6-1|NA
TGTGCCAGCAGTAGCGCAGGGGAGAATCAGCCCCAGCATTTT
CASSSAGENQPQHF
>many|TRBJ2-2|TRBV5-1|TRBD2
TGCGCCAGCAGAGGAGGGGGCCTAGCGGGAGGAGGAACCGGGGAGCTGTTTTTT
CASRGGGLAGGGTGELFF
>many|TRBJ1-1|TRBV2|NA
TGTGCCAGCAGTGAAGCCCTTTTTAGGACTGAAGCTTTCTTT
CASSEALFRTEAFF
>NA|TRBJ1-5|TRBV5-6|TRBD1
TGTGCCAGCAGCTTGGTCCCTGACAGGGGGTCGTGCCAGCCCCAGCATTTT
CASSLVPDRGSCQPQHF
>few|TRBJ2-1|TRBV3-1|NA
TGTGCCAGCAGTGCTCCACGGACACTTTACAATGAGCAGTTCTTC
CASSAPRTLYNEQFF